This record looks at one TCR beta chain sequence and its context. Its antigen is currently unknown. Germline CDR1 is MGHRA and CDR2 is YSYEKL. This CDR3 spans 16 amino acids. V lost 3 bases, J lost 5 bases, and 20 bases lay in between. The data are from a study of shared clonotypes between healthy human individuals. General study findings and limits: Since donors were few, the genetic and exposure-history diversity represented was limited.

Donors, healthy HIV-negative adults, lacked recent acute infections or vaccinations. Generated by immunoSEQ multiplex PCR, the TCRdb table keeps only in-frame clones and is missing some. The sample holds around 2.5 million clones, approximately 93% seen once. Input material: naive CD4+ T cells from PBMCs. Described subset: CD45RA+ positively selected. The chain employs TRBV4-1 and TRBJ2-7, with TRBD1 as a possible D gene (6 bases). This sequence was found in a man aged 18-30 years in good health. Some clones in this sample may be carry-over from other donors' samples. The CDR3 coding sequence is TGCGCCAGCAGCCACTTGACAGGTTCGAGGAACCACGAGCAGTACTTC. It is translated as CASSHLTGSRNHEQYF.